The 20 T cell receptor beta chains in this list originate from one sample, sequenced in a study of T cell responses to AZD1222 COVID-19 vaccine. Repertoires were generated with immunoSEQ multiplex PCR, while TCRdb's copy carries only in-frame clones and drops some. The sample records some 180,000 clones, around nine tenths being singletons. The sequenced sample was peripheral blood, obtained 28 days after the second AZD1222 dose. All receptors derive from an adult who received the AZD1222 COVID-19 vaccine.

The chain has TRBV29-1 and TRBJ2-1, with D unresolved. This CDR3 comprises 15 residues. CDR1 and CDR2 (germline): SQVTM, ANQGSEA. V lost 4 bases to trimming and J lost 2 bases, with 15 bases between them. The CDR3 is CSVGTATITYNEQFF. DNA for the CDR3: TGCAGCGTTGGTACGGCCACCATTACCTACAATGAGCAGTTCTTC.

The chain couples TRBV5-6 to TRBJ1-2, with D possibly matching TRBD1 (5 bases). Trimming removed 1 base from V and 4 bases from J, with 11 bases in between. The germline CDR1 and CDR2 sequences are SGHDT and YYEEEE. The CDR3 is made up of 14 amino acids. CDR3 amino acids: CASSLRPGTYGYTF. The CDR3 DNA sequence: TGTGCCAGCAGCTTGCGTCCAGGGACCTATGGCTACACCTTC.

The chain joins TRBV10-2 to TRBJ2-7; either TRBD1 or TRBD2 may fit D (5 bases each). V was trimmed by 6 bases and J by 1 base, leaving 16 bases between them. The germline CDR1 and CDR2 sequences are WSHSY and SAAADI. The CDR3 is 15 amino acids. CDR3 residues: CASRKSGTPSYEQYF. DNA for the CDR3: TGCGCCAGCAGAAAGTCCGGGACCCCTTCCTACGAGCAGTACTTC.

The V call is TRBV19, the J call TRBJ2-7; 8 positions match TRBD1. The ends lost 6 bases at V and 3 bases at J; junction bases unmatched: 16. CDR3 length: 17 residues. CDR1 is LNHDA, CDR2 SQIVND, per germline (reference sequence). CDR3 sequence (DNA): TGTGCCAGTAGCCGAGGACGCGGACAGGGCCAGGGCTACGAGCAGTACTTC. Translated: CASSRGRGQGQGYEQYF.

The gene calls are TRBV7-2 and TRBJ1-4; no reliable D call. Trimming stripped 1 base from V and 7 bases from J, with 10 bases between. The V gene's germline CDR1 is SGHTA and CDR2 FQGNSA. The CDR3 is 14 residues long. This chain's CDR3 is CASSLDYLGEKLFF. CDR3 nucleotides: TGTGCCAGCAGCTTAGACTACCTGGGTGAAAAACTGTTTTTT.

The rearrangement links TRBV6-5 to TRBJ1-2; no firm D call. Between the trimmed V and J ends, which lost 4 bases and 5 bases, there was a span of 17 bases. CDR1 is MNHEY and CDR2 is SVGAGI in the germline V gene. CDR3 length: 15 amino acids. In DNA, the CDR3 is TGTGCCAGCAGTTTTCTTAACGGGCCTCAATATGGCTACACCTTC. It yields the protein CASSFLNGPQYGYTF.

The chain recombines TRBV5-1 with TRBJ2-5, with D maybe TRBD2 (5 bases). This CDR3 contains 14 residues. Trimming cost V 4 bases and J 2 bases, with 12 bases left between them. Germline loops: CDR1 SGHRS, CDR2 YFSETQ. CDR3 residues: CASSPSGDQETQYF. The CDR3 DNA sequence: TGCGCCAGCAGCCCCAGCGGCGATCAAGAGACCCAGTACTTC.

This sequence joins TRBV3-1 (or the pseudogene TRBV3-2) and TRBJ2-7; a weak D match, TRBD1 (6 bases). The CDR3 has 14 residues. The V gene lost 1 base and the J gene lost 3 bases, with 10 bases spanning the gap. CDR1 is LGHDT, CDR2 YNNKEL, per germline (reference sequence). CDR3 residues: CASSQGRTDYEQYF. The CDR3 DNA reads TGTGCCAGCAGCCAAGGGCGGACAGACTACGAGCAGTACTTC.

The chain has TRBV10-3 and TRBJ1-5; tentatively, D is TRBD1 (6 bases). Per germline, CDR1 ENHRY and CDR2 SYGVKD. This CDR3 has 13 residues. Trimming removed 6 bases at V and 4 bases at J, with 10 bases between. CDR3 region: CAISGTPNQPQHF. CDR3 in DNA: TGTGCCATCAGCGGGACACCGAATCAGCCCCAGCATTTT.

CDR3 amino acids: CASSLVRRLAGANNEQFF. The CDR3 coding sequence is TGTGCCAGCAGCTTAGTTAGGCGACTAGCGGGGGCCAACAATGAGCAGTTCTTC. The genes are TRBV7-8 and TRBJ2-1, with 12 positions matching TRBD2. V lost 1 base and J lost 5; bases outside the gene matches: 9. The CDR3 runs 18 residues. Germline CDR1 SGHVS, CDR2 FQNEAQ.

The CDR3 DNA follows: TGTGCCAGTGGGGCGGGGCCTGCTGGGGAGCAGTACTTC. Its protein is CASGAGPAGEQYF. The chain combines TRBV2 with TRBJ2-7, with D possibly matching TRBD2 (6 bases). Trimming removed 9 bases at V and 7 bases at J, with 19 bases between. Germline V lookup: CDR1 SNHLY, CDR2 FYNNEI. The CDR3 covers 13 residues.

CDR3 residues: CASSQDGLGLYGYEQYF. The CDR3 nucleotides read TGTGCCAGCAGCCAAGATGGGTTGGGGCTATACGGCTACGAGCAGTACTTC. The gene calls are TRBV3-1 (or the pseudogene TRBV3-2) and TRBJ2-7; perhaps TRBD1 as D (5 bases). Germline V lookup: CDR1 LGHDT, CDR2 YNNKEL (reference sequence). This CDR3 has 17 amino acids. Trimming removed 0 bases at V and 3 bases at J, with 18 bases between.

The chain uses TRBV6-4 and TRBJ2-2; 12 bases are shared with TRBD2. CDR1 is MRHNA, CDR2 SNTAGT, per germline. The CDR3 sequence is 18 residues long. The V gene end was trimmed by 4 bases and the J gene end by 7 bases; junction bases not matched to a gene: 13. This CDR3 is CASSGLSLAGGPVGELFF. As DNA, the CDR3 is TGTGCCAGCAGTGGCCTCTCTCTAGCGGGAGGGCCGGTCGGGGAGCTGTTTTTT.

V gene TRBV19 combines with J gene TRBJ1-1; D unclear. Per germline, CDR1 LNHDA and CDR2 SQIVND (reference sequence). This CDR3 region has 12 residues. V dropped 1 base and J dropped 5 bases, with 5 bases sitting between them. The CDR3 is CASSIGETEAFF. The CDR3, as DNA: TGTGCCAGTAGTATAGGAGAAACTGAAGCTTTCTTT.

This clone has only one observation. J is TRBJ2-1 and V is TRBV5-4; D is uncertain. CDR1 and CDR2 from the germline V gene are SGHNT and YYREEE (reference sequence). There are 13 residues in the CDR3. V was cut by 0 bases and J by 6 bases, with 7 bases left in between. Here the CDR3 DNA reads TGTGCCAGCAGCTTGGTACCCGGCAATGAGCAGTTCTTC. Its translation: CASSLVPGNEQFF.

The gene calls are TRBV2 and TRBJ1-3; D uncertain. This CDR3 spans 14 amino acids. V was cut by 7 bases and J by 0 bases, with 10 bases left in between. Germline values: CDR1 SNHLY, CDR2 FYNNEI. The CDR3: CASTLGNSGNTIYF. In DNA form, the CDR3 reads TGTGCCAGCACCCTAGGGAACTCTGGAAACACCATATATTTT.

V is TRBV30 and J is TRBJ2-7, with D unclear. Germline values: CDR1 GTSNPN, CDR2 SVGIG (reference sequence). Between the trimmed V and J ends, which lost 0 bases and 5 bases, there was a span of 5 bases. This CDR3 contains 11 residues. CDR3 DNA: TGTGCCTGGAGTGTAGGGAACGAGCAGTACTTC. This codes for CAWSVGNEQYF.

This clone was counted a few times. The J gene is TRBJ1-4, the V gene TRBV9; possible D gene TRBD1, 6 bases. Trimming left V 6 bases short and J 6 bases short, with 15 bases between. Looked up from germline, CDR1 is SGDLS and CDR2 is YYNGEE. This CDR3 region has 14 residues. The CDR3 loop reads CASTTGLLDEKLFF. The CDR3 DNA sequence: TGTGCCAGCACCACAGGGTTGTTGGATGAAAAACTGTTTTTT. Complete variable domain (other parts from reference TRBV9 and TRBJ1-4): DSGVTQTPKHLITATGQRVTLRCSPRSGDLSVYWYQQSLDQGLQFLIQYYNGEERAKGNILERFSAQQFPDLHSELNLSSLELGDSALYFCASTTGLLDEKLFFGSGTQLSVL.

J is TRBJ1-6 and V is TRBV6-6; the match to TRBD1 covers 10 bases. Trimming took 7 bases from V and 10 from J; bases not matched to a gene: 10. The CDR3 is made up of 15 amino acids. Germline V CDR1 and CDR2: MNHNY, SVGAGI (reference sequence). The CDR3 loop reads CASTPNRDRGSPLHF. The CDR3 bases are TGTGCCAGCACCCCGAACCGGGACAGGGGATCACCCCTCCACTTT.

The rearrangement links TRBV30 to TRBJ1-6, with D uncertain. Germline lookup yields CDR1 GTSNPN and CDR2 SVGIG (reference sequence). The CDR3 length is 13 residues. The V gene lost 2 bases and the J gene lost 5 bases, with 7 bases spanning the gap. CDR3 sequence: CAWSRAHNSPLHF. The CDR3 DNA is TGTGCCTGGAGTAGGGCCCATAATTCACCCCTCCACTTT.